This is a list of T cell receptor beta chains from one sample in a study of OX40 agonist ivuxolimab in advanced cancers. Some clones are missing from TCRdb's copy, which holds only in-frame ones; the method was immunoSEQ multiplex PCR. The sample carries over 90,000 clones, about nine tenths recorded once. The sample here was CD4+ or CD8+ T cells sorted from blood, taken in a trial of the OX40 agonist ivuxolimab. These receptors were taken from an adult with an advanced solid tumor such as melanoma, head and neck, liver or kidney cancer. Each CDR3 is given with its conserved first and last residue.

CDR3aa,j_gene,v_gene
CASSQEGGRGTDTQYF,TRBJ2-3,TRBV4-1
CASSIGQGALQPQHF,TRBJ1-5,TRBV19
CASRLEGGNTEAFF,TRBJ1-1,TRBV12-2
CASSYTRLAGANEQFF,TRBJ2-1,TRBV11-2
CASSVSGGRVSSYNEQFF,TRBJ2-1,TRBV6-1
CASSVEGRGNVADTQYF,TRBJ2-3,TRBV9
CASRLGSGGLNTEAFF,TRBJ1-1,TRBV5-1
CASSPGTDYEQYF,TRBJ2-7,TRBV18
CASIGQGVYLDNEQFF,TRBJ2-1,TRBV27
CASGQLSTGELFF,TRBJ2-2,TRBV6-5
CASSWGGRATIYF,TRBJ1-3,TRBV28
CASRYTFEQYF,TRBJ2-7,TRBV2
CASSDTGSTDTQYF,TRBJ2-3,TRBV4-1
CSVDLTGNNEQFF,TRBJ2-1,TRBV29-1
CASSLGHLQETQYF,TRBJ2-5,TRBV5-1
CASSTGTSGRGEQFF,TRBJ2-1,TRBV19
CASSLSGRYGYTF,TRBJ1-2,TRBV27
CASSEDGSSGNTIYF,TRBJ1-3,TRBV6-1
CASSFAQGAAGNTIYF,TRBJ1-3,TRBV28
CASSSPGQGDDEQYF,TRBJ2-7,TRBV28
CASIKASGIPYEQYF,TRBJ2-7,TRBV19
CASSQGRVGSPGRYGYTF,TRBJ1-2,TRBV4-1
CASSLGGVDYGYTF,TRBJ1-2,TRBV7-2